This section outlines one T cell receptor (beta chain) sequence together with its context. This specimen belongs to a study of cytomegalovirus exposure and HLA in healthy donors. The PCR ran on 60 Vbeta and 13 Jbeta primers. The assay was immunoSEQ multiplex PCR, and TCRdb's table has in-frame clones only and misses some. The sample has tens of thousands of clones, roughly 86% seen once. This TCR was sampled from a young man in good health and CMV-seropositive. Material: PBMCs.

CDR3 sequence: CASSLITGYEQYF. Here the CDR3 DNA reads TGTGCCAGCAGCTTGATTACGGGCTACGAGCAGTACTTC. V gene TRBV5-6 combines with J gene TRBJ2-7; no firm D call. The CDR3 contains 13 residues. The V gene lost 1 base and the J gene lost 3 bases, with 8 bases spanning the gap. Germline values: CDR1 SGHDT, CDR2 YYEEEE. The whole variable domain, remainder taken from reference TRBV5-6 and TRBJ2-7, is DAGVTQSPTHLIKTRGQQVTLRCSPKSGHDTVSWYQQALGQGPQFIFQYYEEEERQRGNFPDRFSGHQFPNYSSELNVNALLLGDSALYLCASSLITGYEQYFGPGTRLTVT.